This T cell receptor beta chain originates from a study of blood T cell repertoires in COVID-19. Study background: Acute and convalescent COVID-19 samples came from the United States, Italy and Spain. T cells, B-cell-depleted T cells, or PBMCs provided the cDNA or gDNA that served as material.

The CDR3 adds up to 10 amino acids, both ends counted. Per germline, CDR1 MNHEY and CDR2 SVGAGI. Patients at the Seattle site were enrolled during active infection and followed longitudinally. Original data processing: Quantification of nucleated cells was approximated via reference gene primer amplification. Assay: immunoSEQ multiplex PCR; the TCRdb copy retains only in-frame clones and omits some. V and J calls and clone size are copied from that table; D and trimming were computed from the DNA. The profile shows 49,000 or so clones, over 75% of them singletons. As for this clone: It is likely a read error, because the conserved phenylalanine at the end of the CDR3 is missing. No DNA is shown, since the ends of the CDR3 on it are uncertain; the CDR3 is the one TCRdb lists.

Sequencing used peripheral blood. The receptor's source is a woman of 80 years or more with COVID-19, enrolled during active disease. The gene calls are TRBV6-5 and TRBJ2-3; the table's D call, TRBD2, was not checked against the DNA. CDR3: CASTRARHGG.